A selection of T cell receptor beta chains follows, all from one sample in a study of cytomegalovirus exposure and HLA in healthy donors. Only in-frame clones appear in the TCRdb table, and some are missing; sequencing was by immunoSEQ multiplex PCR. Altogether 200,000 or so clones are present, 84% being singletons, with the ten largest covering 0.25% to 0.3%. Material: PBMCs. The receptors here all came from a boy younger than 18 in good health and CMV-seronegative. Each CDR3 is given with its conserved first and last residue. Each record gives: V gene, clone size, J gene, D gene, CDR3 DNA, CDR3 protein. The D gene is left open where the match is weak. The listing skips clone size in some rows; elsewhere it reads once, few, many or a size class.

TRBV5-4	NA	TRBJ1-1	NA	TGTGCCAGCAGCCTGGGACAAGTCATGAACACTGAAGCTTTCTTT	CASSLGQVMNTEAFF
TRBV6-5	NA	TRBJ1-4	NA	TGTGCCAGCAGTTACGACAGGAATGAAAAACTGTTTTTT	CASSYDRNEKLFF
TRBV19	NA	TRBJ1-4	TRBD1	TGTGCCAGTAGTCCGCTCCGGGACAGAGTTGAAAAACTGTTTTTT	CASSPLRDRVEKLFF
TRBV5-5	NA	TRBJ2-7	TRBD1	TGTGCCAGCAGCCCGGAGACAGGGTACGAGCAGTACTTC	CASSPETGYEQYF
TRBV19	NA	TRBJ1-6	NA	TGTGCCAGTAGTATAGAGTTTAGCTCCTATAATTCACCCCTCCACTTT	CASSIEFSSYNSPLHF
TRBV9	NA	TRBJ1-4	TRBD1	TGTGCCAGCAGCGTGGCCGGGACAGTCGCTGAAAAACTGTTTTTT	CASSVAGTVAEKLFF
TRBV6-1	few	TRBJ2-5	TRBD2	TGTGCCAGCAGTGCGATAGCGGGTGGACTAGAGACCCAGTACTTC	CASSAIAGGLETQYF
TRBV29-1	NA	TRBJ2-7	TRBD2	TGCAGCGTTTCCCCCCGACGGGGTAGCGGGAGCTACGAGCAGTACTTC	CSVSPRRGSGSYEQYF
TRBV30	once	TRBJ2-7	NA	TGTGCCTGGAGTGTAGGGGACGGAGGGGCTTACGAGCAGTACTTC	CAWSVGDGGAYEQYF
TRBV5-1	NA	TRBJ2-7	NA	TGCGCCAGCAGCCAGGGGTGGGGCAGTGGAGAGCAGTACTTC	CASSQGWGSGEQYF
TRBV9	NA	TRBJ1-1	NA	TGTGCCAGCAGCCCCCGGGTGAGCGGTGAAGCTTTCTTT	CASSPRVSGEAFF
TRBV30	NA	TRBJ2-7	TRBD1	TGTGCCTGGAGTGTAGGGGGCAGCACCTACGAGCAGTACTTC	CAWSVGGSTYEQYF
TRBV27	NA	TRBJ2-1	NA	TGTGCCAGCAGTCCTTCCCGGACAGCTGAGCAGTTCTTC	CASSPSRTAEQFF
TRBV7-8	NA	TRBJ2-1	TRBD2	TGTGCCAGCAGCCCAAATCGACTAGCGGGAGCCGCTGAGCAGTTCTTC	CASSPNRLAGAAEQFF
TRBV5-6	NA	TRBJ2-7	NA	TGTGCCAGCAGCTTGTCGACCGGGGTCTACGAGCAGTACTTC	CASSLSTGVYEQYF
TRBV6-6	NA	TRBJ2-7	TRBD2	TGTGCCAGCATTGCAAGCGGGAGGACGTACGAGCAGTACTTC	CASIASGRTYEQYF
TRBV5-1	NA	TRBJ2-2	TRBD2	TGCGCCAGCAGCTTGGTGGGACTAGCGGGAATCGGGAACGGGGAGCGGTTTTTT	CASSLVGLAGIGNGERFF
TRBV30	NA	TRBJ1-1	NA	TGTGCCTGGAGTGGCGGGGACACTGAAGCTTTCTTT	CAWSGGDTEAFF